These 22 T cell receptor beta chains came from one sample sequenced in a study of blood T cell repertoires in COVID-19. Clones were sequenced by immunoSEQ multiplex PCR, and TCRdb holds only the in-frame ones, with some missing. The sample lists hundreds of thousands of clones, roughly 88% occurring once. The specimen sequenced was peripheral blood. Every receptor here comes from an elderly man with acute or convalescent COVID-19.

The gene calls are TRBV5-6 and TRBJ2-2, with D tentatively TRBD1 (6 bases). Trimming removed 3 bases at V and 1 base at J, with 7 bases between. The CDR3 contains 14 residues. Germline V CDR1 and CDR2: SGHDT, YYEEEE. This CDR3 is CASSWGLNTGELFF. The CDR3 nucleotides are TGTGCCAGCAGCTGGGGGCTGAACACCGGGGAGCTGTTTTTT.

The chain links TRBV25-1 to TRBJ1-2, with unresolved D. The CDR3 is 13 amino acids. From germline, CDR1 is MGHDK and CDR2 SYGVNS. The ends were cut back, 4 bases at V and 3 bases at J, with 9 bases in the middle. This CDR3 is CASSGDKDYGYTF. In nucleotides, the CDR3 is TGTGCCAGCAGTGGTGACAAGGACTATGGCTACACCTTC.

In nucleotides, the CDR3 is TGTGCCAGCAGCTTGGGGACAACACACACTGAAGCTTTCTTT. Protein: CASSLGTTHTEAFF. This chain joins TRBV7-9 and TRBJ1-1; possible D gene TRBD1, 6 bases. Germline-derived CDR1 and CDR2 are SEHNR and FQNEAQ (reference sequence). This CDR3 is built from 14 residues. The V gene lost 3 bases and the J gene lost 3 bases, with 11 bases spanning the gap.

The rearrangement uses TRBV5-1 and TRBJ2-7; 8 bases align to TRBD1. The CDR3 has 15 residues. Germline trimming cut 4 bases from V and 3 bases from J; bases unmatched to any gene: 9. Germline loops: CDR1 SGHRS, CDR2 YFSETQ. The CDR3 sequence is CASSHRTGPFYEQYF. The CDR3 DNA reads TGCGCCAGCAGCCACAGGACAGGGCCTTTCTACGAGCAGTACTTC.

This chain links TRBV12-3 or TRBV12-4 with TRBJ1-5; 10 positions match TRBD1. Unmatched junction bases numbered 2, after V lost 5 bases and J lost 7 bases. The CDR3 runs 13 residues. For the CDR3, the DNA is TGTGCCAGCAGTCGGACAGGGGGGCAGCCCCAGCATTTT. This translates into CASSRTGGQPQHF.

The chain recombines TRBV7-9 with TRBJ1-6, with 7 bases fitting TRBD1. Germline lookup yields CDR1 SEHNR and CDR2 FQNEAQ (reference sequence). The junction had 4 bases not matched to a gene; V was cut back by 4 bases and J by 1 base. CDR3 length: 16 residues. CDR3 sequence: CASSYQGGSYNSPLHF. CDR3 coding DNA: TGTGCCAGCAGCTACCAGGGGGGATCCTATAATTCACCCCTCCACTTT.

The chain has TRBV27 and TRBJ1-6, with D perhaps TRBD1 (6 bases). This CDR3 spans 14 amino acids. Germline V gives CDR1 MNHEY, CDR2 SMNVEV (reference sequence). The V end lost 7 bases, the J end lost 10 bases, and 17 bases lay between the germline ends. DNA for the CDR3: TGTGCCAGCACCCCGGCGGGGGCGAGGTCACCCCTCCACTTT. Translated, it gives CASTPAGARSPLHF.

V gene TRBV27 combines with J gene TRBJ2-7; the D gene is possibly TRBD2 (6 bases). With 8 bases removed from V and 3 bases from J, the gap between germline ends came to 17 bases. CDR1 MNHEY and CDR2 SMNVEV come from the germline V gene (reference sequence). CDR3 length: 14 residues. The CDR3 region is CASRPYGTRYEQYF. In nucleotides, the CDR3 is TGTGCCAGCCGACCCTATGGGACTCGCTACGAGCAGTACTTC.

V usage is TRBV6-6 and J usage is TRBJ2-7, with TRBD1 matching 8 bases. CDR1 is MNHNY, CDR2 SVGAGI, per germline (reference sequence). CDR3 length: 15 residues. The ends lost 3 bases at V and 3 bases at J; junction bases unmatched: 7. The CDR3 loop reads CASSYRQGRIYEQYF. The CDR3 DNA reads TGTGCCAGCAGTTATCGACAGGGGAGGATCTACGAGCAGTACTTC.

The chain carries TRBV6-5 and TRBJ1-3, with D tentatively TRBD1 (6 bases). Germline CDR1 reads MNHEY; CDR2 reads SVGAGI. The CDR3 is made up of 15 amino acids. V lost 7 bases to trimming and J lost 0 bases, with 13 bases between them. This CDR3 is CASKGGRSSGNTIYF. CDR3 coding DNA: TGTGCCAGCAAGGGGGGGCGAAGCTCTGGAAACACCATATATTTT.

The gene calls are TRBV12-3 or TRBV12-4 and TRBJ2-7; 7 bases are shared with TRBD1. V dropped 5 bases and J dropped 4; count of bases not matched to a gene: 2. This CDR3 is 12 amino acids long. The CDR3 loop reads CASSQQGYEQYF. The CDR3 DNA reads TGTGCCAGCAGTCAACAGGGGTACGAGCAGTACTTC.

The chain employs TRBV7-2 and TRBJ1-5; 9 bases match TRBD1. J gave up 7 bases and V 5 bases, and 12 bases lay outside the gene matches. Germline lookup yields CDR1 SGHTA and CDR2 FQGNSA. There are 16 residues in the CDR3. CDR3 DNA sequence: TGTGCCAGCAGCCCCTCCTGGGACAGGGAATTCCAGCCCCAGCATTTT. As protein: CASSPSWDREFQPQHF.

V and J are TRBV19 and TRBJ1-1; the D is unclear. Germline V gene lookup returns CDR1 LNHDA and CDR2 SQIVND (reference sequence). This CDR3 contains 14 residues. Trimming pared 1 base from V and 2 bases from J, leaving 8 bases between. In nucleotides, the CDR3 is TGTGCCAGTAGTATAGGGCGACAAAACACTGAAGCTTTCTTT. This encodes CASSIGRQNTEAFF.

The rearrangement uses TRBV3-1 (or the pseudogene TRBV3-2) and TRBJ2-2, with TRBD2 matching over 9 bases. The CDR3 contains 18 residues. V shed 0 bases, J shed 4 bases, and the junction held 9 bases outside the gene matches. CDR1 and CDR2 (germline): LGHDT, YNNKEL (reference sequence). CDR3 in amino acids: CASSQETTLAGRTGELFF. The CDR3 region has the DNA TGTGCCAGCAGCCAAGAGACAACACTAGCGGGCCGCACCGGGGAGCTGTTTTTT.

CDR3 sequence (DNA): TGTGCCAGCAGCCAACACCCCTCCGCAGGAGCTTTCTTT. Residues: CASSQHPSAGAFF. The rearrangement links TRBV14 to TRBJ1-1; D uncertain. This CDR3 comprises 13 residues. The V end lost 2 bases, the J end lost 10 bases, and 14 bases lay between the germline ends. The germline V gene has CDR1 SGHDN and CDR2 FVKESK.

V usage is TRBV4-3 and J usage is TRBJ1-2; D may be TRBD1 (5 bases). The CDR3 spans 16 residues. Germline values: CDR1 LGHNA, CDR2 YSLEER. V was pared by 0 bases and J by 5 bases, with 16 bases between. CDR3 protein: CASSQDLAGYGYGYTF. The CDR3 DNA reads as TGCGCCAGCAGCCAAGATCTGGCAGGGTATGGGTATGGCTACACCTTC.

The genes are TRBV5-5 and TRBJ1-4; 7 nucleotides agree with TRBD1. The CDR3 is 13 amino acids. The V gene end was trimmed by 6 bases and the J gene end by 5 bases; junction bases not matched to a gene: 4. The germline CDR1 and CDR2 sequences are SGHKS and YYEKEE (reference sequence). The CDR3, as DNA: TGTGCCAGCAACCAACAGGGGAATGAAAAACTGTTTTTT. Its protein is CASNQQGNEKLFF.

The chain combines TRBV29-1 with TRBJ2-5; 12 bases line up with TRBD2. Germline values: CDR1 SQVTM, CDR2 ANQGSEA. The length of the CDR3 is 15 residues. The ends lost 4 bases at V and 1 base at J; junction bases unmatched: 4. CDR3 nucleotides: TGCAGCGTTGGGACTAGCGGGAACCCCCAAGAGACCCAGTACTTC. This gives the protein CSVGTSGNPQETQYF. The full variable domain, its missing parts supplied by reference TRBV29-1 and TRBJ2-5, is SAVISQKPSRDICQRGTSLTIQCQVDSQVTMMFWYRQQPGQSLTLIATANQGSEATYESGFVIDKFPISRPNLTFSTLTVSNMSPEDSSIYLCSVGTSGNPQETQYFGPGTRLLVL.

V and J are TRBV6-5 and TRBJ1-2, with a possible D match to TRBD1 (6 bases). The germline gives CDR1 MNHEY, CDR2 SVGAGI. CDR3 length: 13 amino acids. The V end lost 6 bases, the J end lost 5 bases, and 13 bases lay between the germline ends. CDR3 nucleotide sequence: TGTGCCAGCAGATCGGACAGTCTATATGGCTACACCTTC. Amino acids: CASRSDSLYGYTF.

This rearrangement joins TRBV5-1 to TRBJ2-7; weak D call: TRBD1 (5 bases). From germline, CDR1 is SGHRS and CDR2 YFSETQ. V lost 3 bases, J lost 1 base, and 17 bases lay in between. The length of the CDR3 is 16 residues. CDR3 sequence reads: CASSSSWGRTSYEQYF. CDR3 in DNA: TGCGCCAGCAGCTCCTCCTGGGGCCGTACATCCTACGAGCAGTACTTC.

The chain has TRBV7-6 and TRBJ2-1, with 9 bases fitting TRBD2. The CDR3 runs to 18 residues. Germline loops: CDR1 SGHVS, CDR2 FNYEAQ. V dropped 5 bases and J dropped 4; count of bases not matched to a gene: 15. The CDR3 DNA reads TGTGCCAGCAGCCCCACCATAGCGGGAGTATCGAGGTACAATGAGCAGTTCTTC. Translation gives CASSPTIAGVSRYNEQFF.

The chain employs TRBV7-2 and TRBJ2-3; TRBD2 matches at 7 bases. The germline CDR1 and CDR2 sequences are SGHTA and FQGNSA. V lost 3 bases and J lost 6; bases outside the gene matches: 6. This CDR3 region has 14 residues. CDR3 loop: CASSFLAVDDTQYF. As DNA, the CDR3 is TGTGCCAGCAGCTTCCTAGCGGTAGACGATACGCAGTATTTT.